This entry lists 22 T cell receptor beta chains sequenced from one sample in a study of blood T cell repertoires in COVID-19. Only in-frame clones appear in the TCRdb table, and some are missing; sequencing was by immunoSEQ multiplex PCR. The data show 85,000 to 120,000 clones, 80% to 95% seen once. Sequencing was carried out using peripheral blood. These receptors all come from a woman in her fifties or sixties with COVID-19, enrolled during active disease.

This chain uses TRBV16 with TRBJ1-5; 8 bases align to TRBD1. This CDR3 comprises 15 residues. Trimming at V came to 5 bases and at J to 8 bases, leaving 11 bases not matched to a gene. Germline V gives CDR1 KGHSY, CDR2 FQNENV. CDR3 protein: CASSGGDRLKEPQHF. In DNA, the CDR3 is TGTGCCAGCAGCGGGGGGGACAGGCTGAAAGAGCCCCAGCATTTT.

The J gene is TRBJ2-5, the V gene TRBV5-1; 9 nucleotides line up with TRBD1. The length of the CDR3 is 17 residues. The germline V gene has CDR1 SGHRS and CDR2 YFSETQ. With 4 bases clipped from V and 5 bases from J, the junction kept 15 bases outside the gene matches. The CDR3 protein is CASSIGTGNFWVETQYF. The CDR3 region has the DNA TGCGCCAGCAGCATAGGGACAGGGAATTTCTGGGTGGAGACCCAGTACTTC.

The CDR3 sequence is CASSEGTAVNV. The CDR3 nucleotides are TGTGCCAGCAGTGAAGGAACAGCTGTGAACGTC. The chain employs TRBV6-1 and TRBJ2-7; D gene uncertain. The CDR3 is made up of 11 amino acids. CDR1 and CDR2 from the germline V gene are MNHNS and SASEGT.

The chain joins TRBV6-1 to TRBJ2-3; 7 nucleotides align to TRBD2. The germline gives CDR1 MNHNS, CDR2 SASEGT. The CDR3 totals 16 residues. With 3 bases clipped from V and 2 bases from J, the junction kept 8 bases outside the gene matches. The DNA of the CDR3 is TGTGCCAGCAGTGACATCAGCGGGGCGGACACAGATACGCAGTATTTT. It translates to CASSDISGADTDTQYF.

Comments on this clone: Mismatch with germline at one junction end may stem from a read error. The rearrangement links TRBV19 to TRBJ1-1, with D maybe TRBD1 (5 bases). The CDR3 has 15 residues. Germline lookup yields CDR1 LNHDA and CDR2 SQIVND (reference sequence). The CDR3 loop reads CASSIVQGVNTEAFF. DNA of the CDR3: TGTGCCAGTAGTATAGTTCAAGGGGTGAATACTGAAGCTTTCTTT. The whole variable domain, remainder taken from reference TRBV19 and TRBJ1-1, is DGGITQSPKYLFRKEGQNVTLSCEQNLNHDAMYWYRQDPGQGLRLIYYSQIVNDFQKGDIAEGYSVSREKKESFPLTVTSAQKNPTAFYLCASSIVQGVNTEAFFGQGTRLTVV.

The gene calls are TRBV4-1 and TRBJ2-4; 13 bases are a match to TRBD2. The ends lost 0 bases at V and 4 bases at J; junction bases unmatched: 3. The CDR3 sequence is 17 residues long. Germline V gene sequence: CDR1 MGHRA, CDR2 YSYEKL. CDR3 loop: CASSQETSGGIKNIQYF. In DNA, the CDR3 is TGCGCCAGCAGCCAAGAGACTAGCGGGGGGATAAAAAACATTCAGTACTTC.

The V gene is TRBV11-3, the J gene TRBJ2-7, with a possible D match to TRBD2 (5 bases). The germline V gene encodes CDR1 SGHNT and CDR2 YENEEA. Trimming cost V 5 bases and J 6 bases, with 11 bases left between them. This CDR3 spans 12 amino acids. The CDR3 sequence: CASSRDYSEQYF. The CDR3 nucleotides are TGTGCCAGCAGCCGCGACTATTCCGAGCAGTACTTC.

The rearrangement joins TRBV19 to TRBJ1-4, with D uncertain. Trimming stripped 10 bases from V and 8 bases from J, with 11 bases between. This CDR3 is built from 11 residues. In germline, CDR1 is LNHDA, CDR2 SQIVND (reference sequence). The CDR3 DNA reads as TGTGCCACCGGGCGGGAGGAAAAACTGTTTTTT. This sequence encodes CATGREEKLFF.

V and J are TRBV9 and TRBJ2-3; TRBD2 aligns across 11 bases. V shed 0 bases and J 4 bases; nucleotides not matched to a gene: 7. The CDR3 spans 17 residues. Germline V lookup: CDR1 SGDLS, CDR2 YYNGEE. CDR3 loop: CASSVGGSGGASDTQYF. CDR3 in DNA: TGTGCCAGCAGCGTAGGCGGTAGCGGGGGGGCGTCAGATACGCAGTATTTT.

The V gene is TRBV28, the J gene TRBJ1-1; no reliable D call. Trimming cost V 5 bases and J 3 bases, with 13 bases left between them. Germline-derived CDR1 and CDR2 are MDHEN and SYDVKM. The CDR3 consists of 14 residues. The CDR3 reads CASSPRGVDTEAFF. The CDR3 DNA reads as TGTGCCAGCAGTCCCCGTGGAGTAGACACTGAAGCTTTCTTT.

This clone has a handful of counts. As DNA, the CDR3 is TGTGCCAGTTCAGGGAGGTCATCCGAATCACCCCTCCACTTT. Its translation is CASSGRSSESPLHF. The gene calls are TRBV19 and TRBJ1-6; D is possibly TRBD1 (5 bases). V dropped 8 bases and J dropped 10 bases, with 18 bases sitting between them. CDR3 length: 14 residues. CDR1 and CDR2 (germline): LNHDA, SQIVND (reference sequence).

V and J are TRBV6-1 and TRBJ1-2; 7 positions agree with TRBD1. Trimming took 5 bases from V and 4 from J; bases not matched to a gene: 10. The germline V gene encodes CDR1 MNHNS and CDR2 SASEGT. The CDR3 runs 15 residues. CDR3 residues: CASSPTGASSYGYTF. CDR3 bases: TGTGCCAGCAGTCCCACAGGGGCGTCTTCCTATGGCTACACCTTC.

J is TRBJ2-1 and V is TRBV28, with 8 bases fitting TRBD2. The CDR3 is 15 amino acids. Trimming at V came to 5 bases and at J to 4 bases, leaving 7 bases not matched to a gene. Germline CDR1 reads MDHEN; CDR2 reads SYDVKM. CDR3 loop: CASSPSGGLYNEQFF. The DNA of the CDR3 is TGTGCCAGCAGTCCGAGCGGGGGCCTTTACAATGAGCAGTTCTTC.

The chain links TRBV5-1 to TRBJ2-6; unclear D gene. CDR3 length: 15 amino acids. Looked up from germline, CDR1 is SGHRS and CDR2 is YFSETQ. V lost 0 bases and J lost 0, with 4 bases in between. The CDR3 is CASSLDGSGANVLTF. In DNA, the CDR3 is TGCGCCAGCAGCTTGGACGGCTCTGGGGCCAACGTCCTGACTTTC. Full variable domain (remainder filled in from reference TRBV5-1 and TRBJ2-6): KAGVTQTPRYLIKTRGQQVTLSCSPISGHRSVSWYQQTPGQGLQFLFEYFSETQRNKGNFPGRFSGRQFSNSRSEMNVSTLELGDSALYLCASSLDGSGANVLTFGAGSRLTVL.

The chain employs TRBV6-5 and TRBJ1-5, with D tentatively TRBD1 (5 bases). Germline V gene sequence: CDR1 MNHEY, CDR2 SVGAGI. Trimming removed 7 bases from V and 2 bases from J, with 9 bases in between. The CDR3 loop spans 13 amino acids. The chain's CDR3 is CASTGGGNQPQHF. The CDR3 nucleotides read TGTGCCAGCACGGGGGGGGGCAATCAGCCCCAGCATTTT.

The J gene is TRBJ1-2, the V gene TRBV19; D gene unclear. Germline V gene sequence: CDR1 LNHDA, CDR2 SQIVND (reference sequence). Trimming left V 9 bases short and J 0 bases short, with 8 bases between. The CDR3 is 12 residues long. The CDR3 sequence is CASRGSNYGYTF. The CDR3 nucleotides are TGTGCCAGCCGGGGATCTAACTATGGCTACACCTTC.

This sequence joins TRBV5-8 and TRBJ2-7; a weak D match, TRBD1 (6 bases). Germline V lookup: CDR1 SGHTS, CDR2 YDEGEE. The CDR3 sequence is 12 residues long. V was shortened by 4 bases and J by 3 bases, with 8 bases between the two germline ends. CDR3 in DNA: TGTGCCAGCAGCCACAGGGTCTACGAGCAGTACGTC. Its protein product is CASSHRVYEQYV.

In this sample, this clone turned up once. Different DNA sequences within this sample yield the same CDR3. The CDR3 bases are TGTGCCAGCAGCTTAGTGGGACAGGGGGTCTATGGCTACACCTTC. Translation gives CASSLVGQGVYGYTF. The chain recombines TRBV7-2 with TRBJ1-2; 11 nucleotides match TRBD1. J gave up 4 bases and V 1 base, and 2 bases lay outside the gene matches. This CDR3 comprises 15 residues. Per germline, CDR1 SGHTA and CDR2 FQGNSA.

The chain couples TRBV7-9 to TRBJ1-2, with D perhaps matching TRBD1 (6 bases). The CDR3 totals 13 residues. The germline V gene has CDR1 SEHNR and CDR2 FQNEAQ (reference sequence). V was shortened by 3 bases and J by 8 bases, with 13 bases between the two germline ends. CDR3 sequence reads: CASSLPQGRGYTF. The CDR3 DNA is TGTGCCAGCAGCTTGCCACAGGGTAGAGGCTACACCTTC.

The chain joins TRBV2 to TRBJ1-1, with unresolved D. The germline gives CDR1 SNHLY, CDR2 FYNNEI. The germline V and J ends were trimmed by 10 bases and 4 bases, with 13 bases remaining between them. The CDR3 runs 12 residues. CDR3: CATRGVFTEAFF. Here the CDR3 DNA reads TGTGCCACCCGCGGGGTTTTCACTGAAGCTTTCTTT.

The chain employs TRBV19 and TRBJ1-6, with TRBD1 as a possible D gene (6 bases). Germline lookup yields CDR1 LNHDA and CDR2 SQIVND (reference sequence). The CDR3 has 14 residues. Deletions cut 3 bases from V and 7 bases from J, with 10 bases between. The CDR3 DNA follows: TGTGCCAGTAGTATTGGGGGGGCCAATTCACCCCTCCACTTT. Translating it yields CASSIGGANSPLHF.

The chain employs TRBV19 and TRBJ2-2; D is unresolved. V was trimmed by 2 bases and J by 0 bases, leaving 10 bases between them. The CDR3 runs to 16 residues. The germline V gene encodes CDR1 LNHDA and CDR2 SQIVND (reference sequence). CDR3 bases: TGTGCCAGTAGTATAAGAGCCCGAACGAACACCGGGGAGCTGTTTTTT. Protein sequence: CASSIRARTNTGELFF. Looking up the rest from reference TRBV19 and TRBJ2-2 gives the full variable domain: DGGITQSPKYLFRKEGQNVTLSCEQNLNHDAMYWYRQDPGQGLRLIYYSQIVNDFQKGDIAEGYSVSREKKESFPLTVTSAQKNPTAFYLCASSIRARTNTGELFFGEGSRLTVL.